This record covers a single TCR beta chain. The data derive from a study of blood T cells in healthy people across ages. A second PCR of 7 to 11 cycles used a sample-barcoded 5' primer and a J-beta primer mix. Each cDNA was tagged by a template-switch adaptor containing 12 random nucleotides. MiXCR, run by TCRdb on the 5' RACE reads, gives a single entry per CDR3 protein. The repertoire includes 1.5 million to 2 million distinct CDR3 sequences, just under 50% of them detected once, and 2% to 2.5% sits in the top ten. CDR3 size: 14 residues. V was pared by 5 bases and J by 10 bases, with 18 bases between. CDR1 and CDR2 (germline): SEHNR, FQNEAQ (reference sequence).

V gene TRBV7-9 combines with J gene TRBJ2-1; maybe TRBD2 (6 bases). Input material: blood. The clonotype comes from a woman aged 35 to 49 in good health. CDR3 sequence reads: CASSVNLASGEQFF. CDR3 DNA: TGTGCCAGCAGCGTTAATCTAGCGTCGGGAGAGCAGTTCTTC.